The clone carrying this TCR beta chain has just a few counts. Its antigen remains unidentified. V gave up 6 bases and J gave up 0 bases, with 11 bases separating them. Germline CDR1 SNHLY, CDR2 FYNNEI. The CDR3 consists of 15 residues. TCR cDNA molecules each carried a unique molecular identifier. TCRdb itself ran the 5' RACE reads through MiXCR, one entry per CDR3 protein. Among about 94,000 distinct CDR3 sequences listed, roughly a fifth were seen once. The data were obtained in a study of spatial heterogeneity in lung cancer. Study information: After resection, follow-up PBMC samples were sequenced when available, at a median of about 26 months later.

Study-level findings and limits: Compared with follow-up, resection was when ubiquitous expanded tumor TCRs appeared in blood more.

Time point specified: blood at routine non-recurrence follow-up after resection. Whole RNA, isolated from tumor, nontumor lung or frozen PBMC, was sequenced without prior sorting. Sequencing was performed on PBMCs, taken at follow-up. The chain carries TRBV2 and TRBJ2-2, with a possible D match to TRBD1 (5 bases). This receptor was identified in a male donor with early-stage non-small cell lung cancer. DNA of the CDR3: TGTGCCAGCAGGCAGACAGAAACGAACACCGGGGAGCTGTTTTTT. It translates to CASRQTETNTGELFF.